The T cell receptor beta chain under discussion was sequenced for a study of human T cells and chemical hapten exposure. Individual cDNA molecules (in the library) carried attached unique molecular identifiers. TCRdb itself ran the reads through MiXCR, one entry per CDR3 protein. The repertoire includes roughly 120,000 distinct CDR3 sequences, 8.5% to 9% of them detected once, and more than 1.3% sits in the top ten. This clonotype occurred a few times. In germline, CDR1 is MNHEY, CDR2 SMNVEV (reference sequence). The CDR3 runs to 17 residues. V lost 3 bases to trimming and J lost 4 bases; unmatched junction nucleotides: 11. From whole blood left unfractionated, total RNA was extracted.

The rearrangement uses TRBV27 and TRBJ2-2; 7 bases match TRBD1. The sequenced sample was whole blood. This clonotype was obtained from a human donor in good health. Some clones in this sample may be carry-over from other donors' samples. In DNA, the CDR3 is TGTGCCAGCAGTTTTGACAGAGGGGGCCGGAGCACCGGGGAGCTGTTTTTT. Translation gives CASSFDRGGRSTGELFF.